Following are 28 T cell receptor beta chains from one sample sequenced in a study of cytomegalovirus exposure and HLA in healthy donors. Use of 60 Vbeta and 13 Jbeta primers characterized the PCR. Clones were read by immunoSEQ multiplex PCR, and TCRdb kept only the in-frame ones, dropping some. Its listing shows 150,000 to 200,000 clones. The sample comprised PBMCs. The receptors come from a woman aged 18-29 years in good health and CMV-seropositive.

The rearrangement uses TRBV19 and TRBJ1-1, with D possibly TRBD1 on 5 matching bases. Germline V CDR1 and CDR2: LNHDA, SQIVND (reference sequence). There are 15 residues in the CDR3. V was clipped by 6 bases and J by 0 bases, with 14 bases between them. The CDR3 DNA is TGTGCCAGTAGGCCCGGGAGGGGACTGAACACTGAAGCTTTCTTT. Translation: CASRPGRGLNTEAFF.

The rearrangement uses TRBV11-3 and TRBJ2-1; 10 nucleotides match TRBD2. CDR3 length: 18 residues. The J segment lost 7 bases and the V segment lost 1 base, leaving 13 bases of the junction unmatched. CDR1 and CDR2 (germline): SGHNT, YENEEA. The CDR3 DNA sequence: TGTGCCAGCAGCTTAGCGTCTAGCGGGAGTAGGGTGGGAAATGAGCAGTTCTTC. The encoded protein is CASSLASSGSRVGNEQFF.

The chain is built from TRBV6-1 and TRBJ2-7; a weak D match, TRBD2 (7 bases). This CDR3 spans 14 amino acids. Germline V gene data show CDR1 as MNHNS and CDR2 as SASEGT. With 6 bases removed from V and 4 bases from J, the gap between germline ends came to 16 bases. The CDR3 reads CASRERGGLYEQYF. The CDR3 DNA follows: TGTGCCAGCAGGGAAAGGGGGGGCCTATACGAGCAGTACTTC.

The chain links TRBV4-2 to TRBJ2-7; 10 bases agree with TRBD1. The CDR3 runs to 14 residues. CDR1 is LGHNA and CDR2 is YNFKEQ in the germline V gene. With 1 base clipped from V and 5 bases from J, the junction kept 2 bases outside the gene matches. The CDR3 protein is CASSQGQGADEQYF. The DNA of the CDR3 is TGTGCCAGCAGCCAAGGACAGGGGGCGGACGAGCAGTACTTC.

The rearrangement joins TRBV4-3 to TRBJ2-6; 7 bases match TRBD2. V was clipped by 1 base and J by 2 bases; unmatched bases: 5. CDR3 length: 17 amino acids. Per the germline V gene, CDR1 is LGHNA and CDR2 is YSLEER. CDR3 in DNA: TGCGCCAGCAGCCAAGTCGGGGGGTTGACTGGGGCCAACGTCCTGACTTTC. As protein: CASSQVGGLTGANVLTF.

The chain carries TRBV7-9 and TRBJ1-2; 9 bases fit TRBD1. With 7 bases clipped from V and 8 bases from J, the junction kept 17 bases outside the gene matches. The CDR3 runs to 16 residues. Germline CDR1 and CDR2: SEHNR and FQNEAQ (reference sequence). CDR3: CASIRGSGTGFLGYTF. The DNA for the CDR3 is TGTGCCAGCATTCGGGGTTCCGGGACAGGGTTTTTAGGCTACACCTTC.

The chain links TRBV11-3 to TRBJ1-5; D is undetermined. The CDR3 contains 15 residues. Germline CDR1 is SGHNT and CDR2 is YENEEA. V lost 2 bases to trimming and J lost 2 bases, with 10 bases between them. The CDR3 region has the DNA TGTGCCAGCAGCTTAAAGTTAGTGGGCAATCAGCCCCAGCATTTT. Amino acids: CASSLKLVGNQPQHF.

The CDR3 nucleotides read TGCGCCAGCAGCTGGGGGCTAGGGGAGCTGTTTTTT. This codes for CASSWGLGELFF. V and J are TRBV5-1 and TRBJ2-2; the D gene is possibly TRBD1 (6 bases). CDR3 length: 12 amino acids. Germline assignment: CDR1 SGHRS and CDR2 YFSETQ. V was cut by 3 bases and J by 8 bases, with 8 bases left in between.

The V call is TRBV14, the J call TRBJ1-1; perhaps TRBD1 as D (6 bases). The germline V gene has CDR1 SGHDN and CDR2 FVKESK. The CDR3 spans 14 residues. Trimming removed 5 bases from V and 3 bases from J, with 13 bases in between. The chain's CDR3 is CASSEQGLDTEAFF. The CDR3 DNA follows: TGTGCCAGCAGCGAACAGGGTCTAGACACTGAAGCTTTCTTT.

V and J are TRBV19 and TRBJ2-3, with TRBD2 matching over 11 bases. Germline V lookup: CDR1 LNHDA, CDR2 SQIVND (reference sequence). The CDR3 has 15 amino acids. Losses at the gene ends were 5 bases for V and 10 bases for J; bases not matched to a gene: 11. Here the CDR3 reads CASSPLAGGTRSQYF. Written as DNA, the CDR3 is TGTGCCAGTAGTCCCCTAGCGGGGGGCACCAGATCGCAGTATTTT. Complete variable domain (other parts from reference TRBV19 and TRBJ2-3): DGGITQSPKYLFRKEGQNVTLSCEQNLNHDAMYWYRQDPGQGLRLIYYSQIVNDFQKGDIAEGYSVSREKKESFPLTVTSAQKNPTAFYLCASSPLAGGTRSQYFGPGTRLTVL.

V is TRBV18 and J is TRBJ1-4; 8 bases match TRBD1. This CDR3 region has 15 residues. V was pared by 3 bases and J by 8 bases, with 8 bases of the junction left unmatched. Germline V gene data show CDR1 as KGHSH and CDR2 as LQKENI. The CDR3 DNA is TGTGCCAGCTCACCGCGGACAGGGTCAGGAGAAAAACTGTTTTTT. Translated: CASSPRTGSGEKLFF.

This chain connects TRBV9 to TRBJ2-1; D remains unclear. The CDR3 loop spans 12 amino acids. V was trimmed by 1 base and J by 5 bases, leaving 4 bases between them. The germline CDR1 and CDR2 sequences are SGDLS and YYNGEE. The CDR3 DNA follows: TGTGCCAGCAGCGTATTCGACAATGAGCAGTTCTTC. The encoded protein is CASSVFDNEQFF.

The chain uses TRBV5-1 and TRBJ2-3; 15 bases align to TRBD2. Germline V lookup: CDR1 SGHRS, CDR2 YFSETQ. Germline trimming cut 9 bases from V and 5 bases from J; bases unmatched to any gene: 10. The CDR3 extends over 16 amino acids. CDR3 residues: CATSIGLAGGVDTQYF. CDR3 DNA: TGCGCCACCTCGATCGGACTAGCGGGAGGGGTAGATACGCAGTATTTT.

The chain recombines TRBV5-6 with TRBJ1-1, with no clear D. The V and J ends lost 0 bases and 10 bases respectively, with 19 bases between them. CDR3 length equals 15 residues. Germline V gene lookup returns CDR1 SGHDT and CDR2 YYEEEE. Here the CDR3 reads CASSLASEGRSGAFF. CDR3 DNA sequence: TGTGCCAGCAGCTTGGCCAGTGAGGGCCGGTCTGGAGCTTTCTTT.

The chain recombines TRBV5-4 with TRBJ1-2; D is unresolved. The CDR3 has 15 amino acids. From germline, CDR1 is SGHNT and CDR2 YYREEE (reference sequence). V was cut by 4 bases and J by 0 bases, with 13 bases left in between. The chain's CDR3 is CASSRAGSANYGYTF. CDR3 DNA sequence: TGTGCCAGCAGCCGGGCGGGGAGCGCTAACTATGGCTACACCTTC.

For this clone: Other nucleotide sequences from this sample produce the same CDR3. The chain couples TRBV27 to TRBJ1-2, with 9 bases that match TRBD1. The V gene's germline CDR1 is MNHEY and CDR2 SMNVEV (reference sequence). The CDR3 is made up of 13 amino acids. V shed 6 bases, J shed 5 bases, and the junction held 4 bases outside the gene matches. The CDR3 DNA is TGTGCCAGCAGCCCGGACAGGGGATATGGCTACACCTTC. Protein: CASSPDRGYGYTF.

J is TRBJ2-7 and V is TRBV9, with a possible D match to TRBD1 (6 bases). Germline loops: CDR1 SGDLS, CDR2 YYNGEE. The CDR3 loop spans 14 amino acids. Deletions cut 5 bases from V and 5 bases from J, with 17 bases between. The CDR3 DNA follows: TGTGCCAGCAGTGCGAACAGGGATTCCCACGAGCAGTACTTC. This translates into CASSANRDSHEQYF.

The J gene is TRBJ1-1, the V gene TRBV7-6, with 9 bases that match TRBD1. J was trimmed by 4 bases and V by 1 base; bases with no gene match: 4. The germline V gene has CDR1 SGHVS and CDR2 FNYEAQ. The CDR3 has 15 amino acids. CDR3 protein: CASSLVRTGVTEAFF. CDR3 sequence (DNA): TGTGCCAGCAGCTTAGTAAGGACAGGGGTCACTGAAGCTTTCTTT.

This rearrangement joins TRBV5-6 to TRBJ1-3; D unclear. The CDR3 loop spans 15 amino acids. Trimming removed 3 bases at V and 2 bases at J, with 12 bases between. Per the germline V gene, CDR1 is SGHDT and CDR2 is YYEEEE. Written as DNA, the CDR3 is TGTGCCAGCAGCTCTGAGAGAGCTGCTGGAAACACCATATATTTT. It specifies CASSSERAAGNTIYF.

This chain links TRBV25-1 with TRBJ2-1, with 14 positions matching TRBD2. J was trimmed by 7 bases and V by 8 bases; bases with no gene match: 10. CDR3 length: 16 amino acids. Germline V CDR1 and CDR2: MGHDK, SYGVNS. The CDR3 spells CASGGRTSGRRNEQFF. In DNA form, the CDR3 reads TGTGCCAGCGGTGGGAGGACTAGCGGGAGGAGGAATGAGCAGTTCTTC.

The chain combines TRBV7-9 with TRBJ1-2; 7 bases are a match to TRBD1. V was clipped by 5 bases and J by 4 bases; unmatched bases: 10. This CDR3 region has 15 residues. Germline V gene sequence: CDR1 SEHNR, CDR2 FQNEAQ (reference sequence). The CDR3 loop reads CASSPGDSNLYGYTF. In DNA, the CDR3 is TGTGCCAGCAGCCCGGGGGACAGCAACCTCTATGGCTACACCTTC. The variable domain in full, with the rest retrieved from reference TRBV7-9 and TRBJ1-2, is DTGVSQNPRHKITKRGQNVTFRCDPISEHNRLYWYRQTLGQGPEFLTYFQNEAQLEKSRLLSDRFSAERPKGSFSTLEIQRTEQGDSAMYLCASSPGDSNLYGYTFGSGTRLTVV.

The chain links TRBV4-2 to TRBJ1-5, with D possibly matching TRBD1 (5 bases). The CDR3 loop spans 17 amino acids. V was shortened by 3 bases and J by 2 bases, with 17 bases between the two germline ends. The germline V gene encodes CDR1 LGHNA and CDR2 YNFKEQ. The CDR3 nucleotides read TGTGCCAGCAGCCACCTTAGTGGGGGGGTTGGCAATCAGCCCCAGCATTTT. This sequence encodes CASSHLSGGVGNQPQHF.

The chain is built from TRBV29-1 and TRBJ2-1; D is perhaps TRBD1 (6 bases). Germline V gives CDR1 SQVTM, CDR2 ANQGSEA. The CDR3 is 15 residues long. V lost 4 bases and J 10 bases, leaving 23 bases between the germline ends. The CDR3 nucleotides are TGCAGCGTTGGCGCCCGGATCAGGACAGCCGGAGAGCAGTTCTTC. Protein product: CSVGARIRTAGEQFF.

This sequence joins TRBV27 and TRBJ2-5, with TRBD1 identical over 10 bases. This CDR3 spans 15 amino acids. The germline V gene encodes CDR1 MNHEY and CDR2 SMNVEV (reference sequence). J was trimmed by 5 bases and V by 5 bases; bases with no gene match: 8. This CDR3 reads CASSLLTGGLETQYF. The CDR3 nucleotides read TGTGCCAGCAGTCTCCTGACAGGGGGCTTGGAGACCCAGTACTTC.

Notes on this clone: Other DNA sequences in the sample encode the same CDR3. The chain has TRBV27 and TRBJ1-1, with D maybe TRBD1 (5 bases). V lost 0 bases to trimming and J lost 5 bases, with 7 bases between them. The CDR3 extends over 13 amino acids. Germline V lookup: CDR1 MNHEY, CDR2 SMNVEV (reference sequence). The CDR3 sequence is CASSLSRGTEAFF. The CDR3, as DNA: TGTGCCAGCAGTTTATCCCGGGGGACTGAAGCTTTCTTT.

A note on this clone: Mismatch with germline at one junction end may stem from a read error. This chain connects TRBV7-7 to TRBJ1-1, with TRBD1 identical over 10 bases. Germline CDR1 is SSHAT and CDR2 is FNYEAQ (reference sequence). This CDR3 contains 16 residues. CDR3 region: CASSQGQGRMSTEAFF. The CDR3 region has the DNA TGTGCTAGCAGCCAGGGACAGGGGCGTATGAGCACTGAAGCTTTCTTT.

CDR3: CASSPAGVSSTDTQYF. The CDR3 coding sequence is TGTGCCAGCAGCCCCGCGGGGGTGTCTAGCACAGATACGCAGTATTTT. The V and J genes are TRBV9 and TRBJ2-3; 7 nucleotides align to TRBD2. CDR1 SGDLS and CDR2 YYNGEE come from the germline V gene. The CDR3 totals 16 residues. J gave up 0 bases and V 4 bases, and 8 bases lay outside the gene matches.

This chain uses TRBV11-2 with TRBJ1-1, with 9 bases lining up with TRBD1. Looked up from germline, CDR1 is SGHAT and CDR2 is FQNNGV. V dropped 5 bases and J dropped 5; count of bases not matched to a gene: 3. The CDR3 is made up of 13 amino acids. The CDR3 coding sequence is TGTGCCAGCAGCACGACAGGGGGGACTGAAGCTTTCTTT. Translated, it gives CASSTTGGTEAFF.